This T cell receptor (beta chain) is drawn from a study of OX40 agonist ivuxolimab in advanced cancers. Study-wide context: Patients were treated with intravenous ivuxolimab, dosed at 0.01 to 10 mg/kg and infused every 2 weeks. Partial responses were achieved by three patients, one with hepatocellular carcinoma and two with cutaneous melanoma.

Measured with immunoSEQ multiplex PCR; TCRdb has only the in-frame clones, and not every one. The sample lists approximately 82,000 clones; about 90% were seen once. As for this clone: Its specificity is unknown.

Findings and limits, study-wide: Mean expanded clone counts were higher in CD8+ than CD4+ T cells. Clonal expansion in partial responders at 0.1-3.0 mg/kg ranked among the lowest.

The germline CDR1 and CDR2 sequences are ENHRY and SYGVKD. This CDR3 region has 17 residues. The J segment lost 4 bases and the V segment lost 0 bases, leaving 9 bases of the junction unmatched. This receptor was identified in an adult with an advanced solid tumor such as melanoma, head and neck, liver or kidney cancer. The genes are TRBV10-3 and TRBJ2-1, with 7 bases matching TRBD2. The material sequenced was CD4+ or CD8+ T cells sorted from blood, taken in a trial of the OX40 agonist ivuxolimab. The DNA for the CDR3 is TGTGCCATCAGTGAGTCGCGAGCGGGAAAGGGTTACAATGAGCAGTTCTTC. Its translation: CAISESRAGKGYNEQFF.